Each of the 12 T cell receptor beta chains below was sequenced from the same sample in a study of early T cells in non-severe SARS-CoV-2 infection. Each CDR3 protein gets one entry after TCRdb re-called the 5' RACE reads with MiXCR. The table shows fewer than 120,000 distinct CDR3 sequences, with 10% to 15% occurring only once. The specimen was whole blood, collected at baseline. The source of these receptors is an adult who was a healthcare worker with PCR-confirmed SARS-CoV-2 infection or an uninfected control (not recorded which).

The chain joins TRBV6-2 or TRBV6-3 to TRBJ1-5, with D possibly matching TRBD1 (5 bases). V was pared by 11 bases and J by 10 bases, with 15 bases between. CDR3 length equals 11 residues. Germline V gene sequence: CDR1 MNHEY, CDR2 SVGEGT. In nucleotides, the CDR3 is TGTGCCGGGGGGATAGGTAAACCCCAGCATTTT. It codes for CAGGIGKPQHF.

This clonotype appeared many times. This rearrangement joins TRBV2 to TRBJ2-6; tentatively, D is TRBD1 (5 bases). V lost 7 bases and J 2 bases, leaving 12 bases between the germline ends. The CDR3 runs 15 residues. Per the germline V gene, CDR1 is SNHLY and CDR2 is FYNNEI. This CDR3 is CASNALGAGANVLTF. CDR3 DNA: TGTGCCAGCAATGCCTTAGGGGCTGGGGCCAACGTCCTGACTTTC.

The chain employs TRBV2 and TRBJ1-6; perhaps TRBD1 as D (6 bases). This CDR3 region has 15 residues. Per the germline V gene, CDR1 is SNHLY and CDR2 is FYNNEI. Trimming shortened V by 0 bases and J by 10 bases, and 13 bases separated the two germline ends. CDR3 in amino acids: CASSEAKDSYSPLHF. The CDR3 DNA follows: TGTGCCAGCAGTGAAGCGAAGGACAGCTACTCACCCCTCCACTTT.

The rearrangement uses TRBV7-2 and TRBJ2-1, with TRBD2 matching 8 bases. Looked up from germline, CDR1 is SGHTA and CDR2 is FQGNSA. This CDR3 is built from 19 residues. V dropped 5 bases and J dropped 1; count of bases not matched to a gene: 16. In nucleotides, the CDR3 is TGTGCCAGCAGCCTCGGACTGGCGGGAGGTTCCCTATCCTACAATGAGCAGTTCTTC. This codes for CASSLGLAGGSLSYNEQFF.

This clonotype was seen many times. The chain uses TRBV5-1 and TRBJ2-2; no clear D gene. The CDR3 is made up of 14 amino acids. Germline CDR1 reads SGHRS; CDR2 reads YFSETQ. V lost 4 bases to trimming and J lost 0 bases, with 7 bases between them. The CDR3 sequence: CASSPPPNTGELFF. The CDR3 region has the DNA TGCGCCAGCAGCCCCCCTCCGAACACCGGGGAGCTGTTTTTT. The full variable domain, rest sourced from reference TRBV5-1 and TRBJ2-2, is KAGVTQTPRYLIKTRGQQVTLSCSPISGHRSVSWYQQTPGQGLQFLFEYFSETQRNKGNFPGRFSGRQFSNSRSEMNVSTLELGDSALYLCASSPPPNTGELFFGEGSRLTVL.

The table lists this clonotype with a few counts. The V call is TRBV7-9, the J call TRBJ1-4, with unresolved D. The germline V and J ends were trimmed by 4 bases and 7 bases, with 7 bases remaining between them. The germline CDR1 and CDR2 sequences are SEHNR and FQNEAQ (reference sequence). The CDR3 length is 12 residues. CDR3 loop: CASSYRPEKLFF. As DNA, the CDR3 is TGTGCCAGCAGCTACCGGCCTGAAAAACTGTTTTTT.

V usage is TRBV29-1 and J usage is TRBJ2-7; no definite D call. The germline V gene has CDR1 SQVTM and CDR2 ANQGSEA. This CDR3 spans 13 amino acids. The V end lost 6 bases, the J end lost 1 base, and 13 bases lay between the germline ends. The CDR3 sequence is CSVLKGNSYEQYF. The CDR3 nucleotides read TGCAGCGTCCTGAAGGGCAATTCCTACGAGCAGTACTTC.

In its sample, this clonotype was seen a few times. The gene calls are TRBV20-1 and TRBJ2-3, with 9 positions matching TRBD2. Germline CDR1 reads DFQATT; CDR2 reads SNEGSKA (reference sequence). The CDR3 is 16 amino acids. V was clipped by 0 bases and J by 0 bases; unmatched bases: 4. The CDR3 reads CSARDALAGSTDTQYF. CDR3 nucleotide sequence: TGCAGTGCTAGAGATGCCCTAGCGGGGAGCACAGATACGCAGTATTTT.

This clonotype was picked up a small number of times. The chain combines TRBV28 with TRBJ2-3; D is uncertain. The V end was cut by 11 bases, the J end by 2 bases, with 11 bases between. Germline loops: CDR1 MDHEN, CDR2 SYDVKM. The CDR3 has 12 residues. The CDR3 DNA is TGTGCCTCGTCCTATCTCACAGATACGCAGTATTTT. Translated: CASSYLTDTQYF.

Worth noting for this clonotype: Relative to the germline gene, one junction end is altered; a read error may explain this. This chain connects TRBV2 to TRBJ2-7, with D unresolved. The length of the CDR3 is 12 residues. CDR1 is SNHLY, CDR2 FYNNEI, per germline. DNA for the CDR3: TGTGCCGGCAGTGTTAGGACGAGCGAGCAGTACTTC. Its protein is CAGSVRTSEQYF.

There are many counts of this clonotype. The chain combines TRBV20-1 with TRBJ1-1; no clear D. The germline V and J ends were trimmed by 5 bases and 5 bases, with 12 bases remaining between them. The CDR3 has 12 amino acids. The germline V gene encodes CDR1 DFQATT and CDR2 SNEGSKA (reference sequence). The CDR3 here is CSARPSGTEAFF. CDR3 sequence (DNA): TGCAGTGCTCGTCCTTCTGGGACTGAAGCTTTCTTT.

This clonotype was counted only a few times. J is TRBJ2-7 and V is TRBV6-1; TRBD2 matches at 12 bases. The germline V gene has CDR1 MNHNS and CDR2 SASEGT. Trimming removed 9 bases from V and 4 bases from J; junction bases left unmatched: 4. The CDR3 sequence is 13 residues long. This CDR3 reads CASGLAGMYEQYF. DNA of the CDR3: TGTGCCAGTGGACTAGCGGGAATGTACGAGCAGTACTTC.